This entry lists 20 T cell receptor delta chains sequenced from one sample in a study of gamma-delta T cells after stem cell transplantation. TCRdb re-called the RT-PCR reads via CATT. The data show roughly 2,500 delta-chain clones, 20% to 25% seen once. Sequencing was carried out using gamma-delta T cells. The receptors were sampled from a human donor. It is not recorded whose cells these are; they may come from a transplant donor.

This chain joins TRDV1 and TRDJ1; 8 bases align to TRDD3. Germline CDR1 and CDR2: TSWWSYY and QGS. V was clipped by 4 bases and J by 0 bases; unmatched bases: 25. This CDR3 contains 22 residues. CDR3 region: CALGAPPSYGLGGTGYTDKLIF. CDR3 DNA sequence: TGTGCTCTTGGGGCTCCGCCTTCGTACGGACTGGGGGGCACGGGGTACACCGATAAACTCATCTTT.

This clone was counted between two and nine times. The rearrangement uses TRDV1 and TRDJ1, with 13 positions matching TRDD3. J gave up 2 bases and V 2 bases, and 26 bases lay outside the gene matches. The CDR3 sequence is 24 residues long. CDR1 and CDR2 (germline): TSWWSYY, QGS. The CDR3 reads CALGEFAPSYRRELGDTGTDKLIF. CDR3 bases: TGTGCTCTTGGGGAATTTGCCCCCTCTTATCGTAGAGAACTGGGGGATACGGGTACCGATAAACTCATCTTT.

This clone has only a few counts. TCRdb's protein, taken from a much larger clone, differs from this DNA's translation at residue 16, likely owing to a read error; the protein displayed comes from the DNA. As DNA, the CDR3 is TGTGCTCTTGGGGACCTTCCTTCCTTCCCTCGGACACCGTACACCGGTAAACTCATCTTT. It specifies CALGDLPSFPRTPYTGKLIF. V gene TRDV1 combines with J gene TRDJ1, with 7 nucleotides matching TRDD2. This CDR3 contains 20 residues. CDR1 and CDR2 (germline): TSWWSYY, QGS.

Turning to this clone: This may stem from a read error, because a much larger clone lies one nucleotide away. The sample contains more than one DNA sequence encoding this CDR3. The chain has TRDV2 and TRDJ1; 9 bases fit TRDD3. Germline CDR1 reads GEAIGNYY; CDR2 reads EKD. The CDR3 spans 18 residues. With V trimmed by 2 bases and J by 0 bases, 12 bases remained unmatched. The DNA for the CDR3 is TGTGCCTGTGACAGCCTTCCTGGGGATACGCCCCACACCGATAAACTCATCTTT. It encodes CACDSLPGDTPHTDKLIF.

As concerns this clone: Other nucleotide sequences from this sample produce the same CDR3. The chain carries TRDV1 and TRDJ1; no reliable D call. From germline, CDR1 is TSWWSYY and CDR2 QGS. CDR3 size: 18 residues. The ends were cut back, 2 bases at V and 0 bases at J, with 19 bases in the middle. CDR3 region: CALGENSPRFSYTDKLIF. The CDR3 DNA sequence: TGTGCTCTTGGGGAAAATTCCCCCCGGTTTTCTTACACCGATAAACTCATCTTT.

As for this clone: A much larger clone lies a single base off, so this may be a read error. The chain recombines TRDV2 with TRDJ1; no reliable D call. Germline V gives CDR1 GEAIGNYY, CDR2 EKD. This CDR3 comprises 12 residues. The CDR3 DNA follows: TGTGCCTGTGGCAATTACACCGATGAACTCATCTTT. It yields the protein CACGNYTDELIF.

This clone is judged medium-sized. Additional DNA sequences in this sample encode the identical CDR3. The chain links TRDV1 to TRDJ1; 12 nucleotides agree with TRDD3. This CDR3 is built from 18 residues. The germline V gene encodes CDR1 TSWWSYY and CDR2 QGS. The V and J ends lost 0 bases and 10 bases, in that order; junction bases with no gene match: 15. In DNA form, the CDR3 reads TGTGCTCTTGGGGAACTAAAGAATCTACTGGGGGATACCGGGGGACTCATCTTT. It translates to CALGELKNLLGDTGGLIF.

Comment on this clone: A read error is possible here, since a much larger clone lies one base away. The chain joins TRDV2 to TRDJ1, with 7 bases identical to TRDD3. The CDR3 extends over 18 amino acids. V trimming: 0 bases; J trimming: 2 bases; junction bases outside the gene matches: 14. Germline V gives CDR1 GEAIGNYY, CDR2 EKD. The CDR3 DNA is TGTGCCTGTGACACCGTGGGATACCGGGGTGGGCATACCGATAAACTCATCTTT. Encoded protein: CACDTVGYRGGHTDKLIF.

Concerning this clone: One base away lies a much larger clone, so this may be a sequencing read error. V is TRDV1 and J is TRDJ1; TRDD3 might be the D (5 bases). This CDR3 is 18 amino acids long. Germline V gene sequence: CDR1 TSWWSYY, CDR2 QGS. The V end was cut by 0 bases, the J end by 3 bases, with 20 bases between. The CDR3 loop is CALGELWAVRGSPDKLIF. CDR3 DNA sequence: TGTGCTCTTGGGGAACTATGGGCCGTCCGGGGGTCCCCCGATAAACTCATCTTT.

This clone was found a few times. V gene TRAV29/DV5 combines with J gene TRDJ1; 8 bases fit TRDD3. V was pared by 0 bases and J by 3 bases, with 19 bases of the junction left unmatched. CDR1 NSMFDY and CDR2 ISSIKDK come from the germline V gene. CDR3 length: 19 amino acids. CDR3 in amino acids: CAASGVTRGIRRPSDKLIF. Here the CDR3 DNA reads TGTGCAGCAAGCGGGGTTACCCGGGGGATAAGGAGGCCTTCCGATAAACTCATCTTT.

The gene calls are TRDV1 and TRDJ1; 8 bases are shared with TRDD3. The germline gives CDR1 TSWWSYY, CDR2 QGS. This CDR3 spans 23 amino acids. With V trimmed by 1 base and J by 0 bases, 25 bases remained unmatched. CDR3 residues: CALGEPFSPLGLLGVLYTDKLIF. As DNA, the CDR3 is TGTGCTCTTGGGGAACCGTTTTCCCCCCTAGGGTTACTGGGGGTCCTGTACACCGATAAACTCATCTTT.

This rearrangement joins TRDV1 to TRDJ1; 9 positions agree with TRDD3. The ends lost 0 bases at V and 7 bases at J; junction bases unmatched: 18. This CDR3 has 19 residues. CDR1 TSWWSYY and CDR2 QGS come from the germline V gene. CDR3 sequence reads: CALGELRTSPVGDKAKLIF. The CDR3, as DNA: TGTGCTCTTGGGGAACTACGGACTTCCCCGGTGGGGGATAAGGCTAAACTCATCTTT.

By proportion, this clone is medium-sized. The genes are TRDV1 and TRDJ1; 8 bases are shared with TRDD3. The ends lost 3 bases at V and 6 bases at J; junction bases unmatched: 30. Germline CDR1 TSWWSYY, CDR2 QGS. The CDR3 covers 22 residues. The CDR3 region is CALGEPLGWPSATGGLNHKLIF. The CDR3 DNA reads as TGTGCTCTTGGGGAGCCGCTTGGCTGGCCTTCCGCGACTGGGGGTCTGAACCATAAACTCATCTTT.

This clone was seen a few times. The genes are TRDV3 and TRDJ1; D is ambiguous. The CDR3 consists of 15 residues. V lost 1 base and J lost 0, with 15 bases in between. The germline V gene encodes CDR1 TVYSNPD and CDR2 GDNSRS (reference sequence). The CDR3 nucleotides are TGTGCCTTTAATCGTTCGGAAGGGTACACCGATAAACTCATCTTT. This sequence encodes CAFNRSEGYTDKLIF.

Judged by abundance, this clone is medium-sized. The chain joins TRDV1 to TRDJ1, with TRDD3 identical over 11 bases. The V gene end was trimmed by 1 base and the J gene end by 0 bases; junction bases not matched to a gene: 16. Germline CDR1 is TSWWSYY and CDR2 is QGS. The CDR3 spans 21 residues. CDR3 sequence: CALGEQVQGVGGYAYTDKLIF. The CDR3 coding sequence is TGTGCTCTTGGGGAACAGGTACAGGGTGTTGGGGGATACGCGTACACCGATAAACTCATCTTT.

Notes on this clone: A far larger clone is off by one base, so a read error is likely. The same CDR3 is also encoded by other DNA sequences in this sample. V is TRDV1 and J is TRDJ1; D is possibly TRDD3 (6 bases). This CDR3 contains 25 residues. Germline CDR1 and CDR2: TSWWSYY and QGS. DNA for the CDR3: TGTGCCCTTGGGGAACCCCCGGGGATTCCTTGGGGCACGTGGGGTGAGGAGGACCCGGCCGGTAAACTCATCTTT. This translates into CALGEPPGIPWGTWGEEDPAGKLIF.

In its sample, this clone was seen once. This may be a read error: a much more frequent sequence differs by one nucleotide. This chain links TRDV1 with TRDJ1, with 7 positions matching TRDD3. The germline V gene encodes CDR1 TSWWSYY and CDR2 QGS. This CDR3 is built from 30 residues. Here the CDR3 DNA reads TGTGCTCTTGGGGAACGGGCGTTGGTTGGAGTTCCGTTTGCCTCTCGTACTGGGGCCCTCGGGGGGACCTACACCGATGAACTCATCTTT. This codes for CALGERALVGVPFASRTGALGGTYTDELIF.

As concerns this clone: Only one base separates this from a far larger clonotype, so it likely reflects a read error. CDR3 sequence reads: CALGTKAGPTFPSVQYPGGLYTDKLIF. The CDR3 DNA reads as TGTGCTCTTGGGACAAAAGCCGGGCCGACCTTCCCTTCCGTCCAATACCCTGGGGGATTATACACCGATAAACTCATCTTT. The chain combines TRDV1 with TRDJ1; the match to TRDD3 covers 9 bases. The CDR3 contains 27 residues. Germline CDR1 and CDR2: TSWWSYY and QGS. Unmatched junction bases numbered 40, after V lost 5 bases and J lost 0 bases.

Within the sample, this clone is medium-sized. This rearrangement joins TRDV1 to TRDJ1; no clear D gene. The CDR3 has 9 amino acids. Trimming took 3 bases from V and 11 from J, leaving 4 bases between them. In germline, CDR1 is TSWWSYY, CDR2 QGS. The CDR3 sequence: CALGDPLIF. The CDR3 coding sequence is TGTGCTCTTGGGGACCCGCTCATCTTT.

Sample share makes this clone medium-sized. This chain joins TRDV2 and TRDJ2, with unresolved D. The CDR3 loop spans 16 amino acids. V dropped 3 bases and J dropped 1 base, with 14 bases sitting between them. In germline, CDR1 is GEAIGNYY, CDR2 EKD. The CDR3 reads CACDQSSASLTAQLFF. The CDR3 DNA sequence: TGTGCCTGTGACCAGTCCTCCGCTAGTTTGACAGCACAACTCTTCTTT.